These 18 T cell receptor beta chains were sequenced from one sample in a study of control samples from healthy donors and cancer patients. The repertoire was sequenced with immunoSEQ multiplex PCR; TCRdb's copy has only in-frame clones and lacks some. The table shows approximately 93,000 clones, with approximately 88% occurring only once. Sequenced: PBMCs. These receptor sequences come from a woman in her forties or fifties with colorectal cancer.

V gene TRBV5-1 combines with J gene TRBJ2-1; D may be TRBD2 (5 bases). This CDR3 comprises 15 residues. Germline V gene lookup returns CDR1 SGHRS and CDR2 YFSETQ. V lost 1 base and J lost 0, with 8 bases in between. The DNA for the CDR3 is TGCGCCAGCAGCTTGAGCGGAAGCTCCTACAATGAGCAGTTCTTC. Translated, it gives CASSLSGSSYNEQFF.

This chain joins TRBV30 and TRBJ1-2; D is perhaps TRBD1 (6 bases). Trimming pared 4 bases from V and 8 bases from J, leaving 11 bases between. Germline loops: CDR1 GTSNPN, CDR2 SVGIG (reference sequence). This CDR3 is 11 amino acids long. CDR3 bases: TGTGCCTGGAATCCAGGGGACGGCTACACCTTC. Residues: CAWNPGDGYTF.

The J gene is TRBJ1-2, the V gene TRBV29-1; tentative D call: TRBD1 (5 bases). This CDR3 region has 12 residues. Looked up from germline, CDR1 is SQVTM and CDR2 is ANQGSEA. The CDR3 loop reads CVAGIRAVGYTF. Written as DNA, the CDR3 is TGCGTAGCGGGTATCAGGGCTGTTGGCTACACCTTC.

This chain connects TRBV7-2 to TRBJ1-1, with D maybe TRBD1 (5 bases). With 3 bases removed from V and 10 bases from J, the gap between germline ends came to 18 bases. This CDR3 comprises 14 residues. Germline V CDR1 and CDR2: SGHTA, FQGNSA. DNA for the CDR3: TGTGCCAGCAGCTTTACCGGGACTCAAGGAGGAGCTTTCTTT. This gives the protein CASSFTGTQGGAFF.

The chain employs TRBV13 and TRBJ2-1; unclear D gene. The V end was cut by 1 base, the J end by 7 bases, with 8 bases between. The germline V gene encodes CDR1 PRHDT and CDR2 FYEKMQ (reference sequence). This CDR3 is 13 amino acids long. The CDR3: CASSLAVGNEQFF. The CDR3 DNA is TGTGCCAGCAGCTTAGCTGTGGGAAATGAGCAGTTCTTC.

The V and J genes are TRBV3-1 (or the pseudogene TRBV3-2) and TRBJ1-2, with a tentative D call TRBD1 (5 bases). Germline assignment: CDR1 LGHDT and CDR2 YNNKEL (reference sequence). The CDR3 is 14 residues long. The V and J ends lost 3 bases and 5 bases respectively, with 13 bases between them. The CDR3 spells CASSHLGTVYGYTF. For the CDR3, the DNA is TGTGCCAGCAGCCACCTTGGGACGGTTTATGGCTACACCTTC.

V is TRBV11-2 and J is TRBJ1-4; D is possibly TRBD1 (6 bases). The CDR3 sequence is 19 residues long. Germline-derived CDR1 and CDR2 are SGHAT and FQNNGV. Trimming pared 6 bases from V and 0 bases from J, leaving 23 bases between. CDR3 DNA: TGTGCCAGCAGTCCCGGGGGGGCTCTCTGGGAGGCAACTAATGAAAAACTGTTTTTT. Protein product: CASSPGGALWEATNEKLFF.

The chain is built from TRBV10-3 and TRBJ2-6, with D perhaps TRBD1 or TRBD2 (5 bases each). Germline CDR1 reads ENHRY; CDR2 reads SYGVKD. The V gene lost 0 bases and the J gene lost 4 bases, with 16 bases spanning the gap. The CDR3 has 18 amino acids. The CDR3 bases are TGTGCCATCAGTGAGTCGGGCCAGGGACGAGCAGGGGCCAACGTCCTGACTTTC. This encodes CAISESGQGRAGANVLTF.

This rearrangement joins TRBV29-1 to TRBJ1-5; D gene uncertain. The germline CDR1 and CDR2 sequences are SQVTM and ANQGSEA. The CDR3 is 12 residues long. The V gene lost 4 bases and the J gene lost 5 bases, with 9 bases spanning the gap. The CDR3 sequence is CSVAGSDQPQHF. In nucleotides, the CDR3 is TGCAGCGTTGCTGGGTCGGATCAGCCCCAGCATTTT.

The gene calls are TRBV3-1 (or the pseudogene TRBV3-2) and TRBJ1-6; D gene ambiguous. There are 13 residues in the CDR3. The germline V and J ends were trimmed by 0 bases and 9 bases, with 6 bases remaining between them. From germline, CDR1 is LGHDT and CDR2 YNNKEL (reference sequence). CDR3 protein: CASSQDRGSPLHF. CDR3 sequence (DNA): TGTGCCAGCAGCCAAGATAGAGGTTCACCCCTCCACTTT.

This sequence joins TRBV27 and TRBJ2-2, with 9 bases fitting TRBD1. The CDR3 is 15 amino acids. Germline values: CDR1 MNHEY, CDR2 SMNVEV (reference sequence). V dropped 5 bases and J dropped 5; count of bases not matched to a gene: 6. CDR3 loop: CASSKAGTGTGELFF. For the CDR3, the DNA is TGTGCCAGCAGTAAAGCCGGGACAGGGACCGGGGAGCTGTTTTTT.

The CDR3 region is CSADQGGAKTQYF. The CDR3 nucleotides are TGCAGCGCAGATCAAGGAGGGGCGAAGACCCAGTACTTC. The chain has TRBV29-1 and TRBJ2-5, with D possibly TRBD2 on 6 matching bases. Germline CDR1 reads SQVTM; CDR2 reads ANQGSEA. V was pared by 7 bases and J by 6 bases, with 18 bases between. There are 13 residues in the CDR3. The full variable domain, completed using reference TRBV29-1 and TRBJ2-5, is SAVISQKPSRDICQRGTSLTIQCQVDSQVTMMFWYRQQPGQSLTLIATANQGSEATYESGFVIDKFPISRPNLTFSTLTVSNMSPEDSSIYLCSADQGGAKTQYFGPGTRLLVL.

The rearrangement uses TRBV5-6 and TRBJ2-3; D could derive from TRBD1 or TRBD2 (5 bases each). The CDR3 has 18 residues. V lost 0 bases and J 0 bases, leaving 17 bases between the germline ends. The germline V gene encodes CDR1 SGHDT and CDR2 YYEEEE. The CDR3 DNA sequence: TGTGCCAGCAGCTTGGACAGTTTTGGGGGACGGAGCACAGATACGCAGTATTTT. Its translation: CASSLDSFGGRSTDTQYF.

The chain's CDR3 is CASSLDPLAGLTGELFF. Written as DNA, the CDR3 is TGTGCCAGCAGCTTAGATCCTCTAGCGGGCCTCACCGGGGAGCTGTTTTTT. The chain is built from TRBV7-2 and TRBJ2-2, with 8 bases matching TRBD2. In germline, CDR1 is SGHTA, CDR2 FQGNSA. This CDR3 spans 17 amino acids. V shed 1 base and J 4 bases; nucleotides not matched to a gene: 8.

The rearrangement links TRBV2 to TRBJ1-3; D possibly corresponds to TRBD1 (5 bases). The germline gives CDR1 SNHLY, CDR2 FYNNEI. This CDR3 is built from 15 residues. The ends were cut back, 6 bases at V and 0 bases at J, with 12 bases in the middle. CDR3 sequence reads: CASRRRGSSGNTIYF. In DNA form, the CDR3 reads TGTGCCAGCAGACGCCGGGGCTCCTCTGGAAACACCATATATTTT.

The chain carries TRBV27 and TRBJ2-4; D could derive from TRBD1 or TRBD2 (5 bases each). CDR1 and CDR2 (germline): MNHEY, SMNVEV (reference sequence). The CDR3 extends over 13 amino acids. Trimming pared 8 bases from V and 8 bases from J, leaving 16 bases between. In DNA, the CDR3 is TGTGCCAGCGGCCTACTGGGACGAGACATTCAGTACTTC. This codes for CASGLLGRDIQYF.

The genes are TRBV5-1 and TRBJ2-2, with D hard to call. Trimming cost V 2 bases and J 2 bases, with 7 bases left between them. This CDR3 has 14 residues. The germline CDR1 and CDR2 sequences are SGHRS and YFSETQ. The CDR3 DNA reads TGCGCCAGCAGCTTCCCAGATAACACCGGGGAGCTGTTTTTT. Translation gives CASSFPDNTGELFF.

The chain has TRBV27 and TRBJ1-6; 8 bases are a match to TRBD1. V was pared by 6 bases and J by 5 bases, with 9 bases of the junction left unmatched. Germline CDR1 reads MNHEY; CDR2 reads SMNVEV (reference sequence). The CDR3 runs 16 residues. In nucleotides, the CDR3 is TGTGCCAGCAGGAGGATGACAGGGGAGGATAATTCACCCCTCCACTTT. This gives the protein CASRRMTGEDNSPLHF.